The 16 T cell receptor beta chains in this list originate from one sample, sequenced in a study of T-cell reconstitution after alpha-beta-depleted transplantation in children. This sample's TCRbeta library carried unique molecular identifier barcodes. Each CDR3 protein is one row after TCRdb ran MiXCR on the PCR reads. In the table there are 440,000 or so distinct CDR3 sequences, around two fifths of which are singletons. Sequencing used PBMCs, obtained before TCRalphabeta/CD19-depleted stem cell transplant. The source is a girl aged 2 to 10 with aplastic anemia, due to receive a stem cell transplant.

This clonotype was detected ten times or more. The chain has TRBV15 and TRBJ2-7, with D perhaps matching TRBD2 (7 bases). CDR1 LNHNV and CDR2 YYDKDF come from the germline V gene (reference sequence). The V end lost 5 bases, the J end lost 2 bases, and 16 bases lay between the germline ends. The CDR3 consists of 15 residues. DNA of the CDR3: TGTGCCACCAGCCGAGGGGGGGGCGAAACCTACGAGCAGTACTTC. This translates into CATSRGGGETYEQYF.

This clonotype was detected ten times or more. V gene TRBV25-1 combines with J gene TRBJ2-5; D call uncertain. The CDR3 length is 14 residues. Germline assignment: CDR1 MGHDK and CDR2 SYGVNS. V lost 0 bases, J lost 2 bases, and 7 bases lay in between. CDR3 sequence (DNA): TGTGCCAGCAGTGAATATACGGTTCAAGAGACCCAGTACTTC. It codes for CASSEYTVQETQYF.

The rearrangement uses TRBV7-9 and TRBJ2-3; D remains unclear. Trimming stripped 5 bases from V and 1 base from J, with 10 bases between. This CDR3 spans 14 amino acids. The V gene's germline CDR1 is SEHNR and CDR2 FQNEAQ (reference sequence). The CDR3 DNA is TGTGCCAGCAGCCCCCGGGCGGGCACAGATACGCAGTATTTT. Translation gives CASSPRAGTDTQYF.

CDR3 DNA: TGCGCCAGCAGCTTGGCCAGGATCAATGAGCAGTTCTTC. Protein: CASSLARINEQFF. The chain recombines TRBV5-1 with TRBJ2-1; D is unclear. Germline lookup yields CDR1 SGHRS and CDR2 YFSETQ. The ends were cut back, 0 bases at V and 6 bases at J, with 7 bases in the middle. This CDR3 comprises 13 residues.

The CDR3 loop reads CAWRGLADEQFF. The CDR3 DNA follows: TGTGCCTGGAGGGGTTTAGCAGATGAGCAGTTCTTC. V is TRBV30 and J is TRBJ2-1; D not resolved. Trimming removed 3 bases at V and 8 bases at J, with 11 bases between. The CDR3 loop spans 12 amino acids. CDR1 and CDR2 (germline): GTSNPN, SVGIG (reference sequence).

This clonotype was seen once. The CDR3: CSASRDRAQETQYF. The DNA of the CDR3 is TGCAGTGCGTCCCGGGACAGGGCACAAGAGACCCAGTACTTC. V is TRBV20-1 and J is TRBJ2-5; 9 bases match TRBD1. Trimming at V came to 6 bases and at J to 2 bases, leaving 7 bases not matched to a gene. The CDR3 is made up of 14 amino acids. Germline V lookup: CDR1 DFQATT, CDR2 SNEGSKA (reference sequence).

In this sample, this clonotype turned up a few times. V is TRBV5-1 and J is TRBJ1-2; D not resolved. Deletions cut 0 bases from V and 8 bases from J, with 11 bases between. This CDR3 is 13 amino acids long. Germline CDR1 and CDR2: SGHRS and YFSETQ. The CDR3 protein is CASSLGVEEGYTF. CDR3 bases: TGCGCCAGCAGCTTGGGTGTCGAAGAGGGCTACACCTTC.

This clonotype was seen many times. The junction and the germline gene differ at one end; a read error may be behind it. This chain links TRBV4-1 with TRBJ2-2; the D gene could be TRBD1 or TRBD2 (6 bases each). Looked up from germline, CDR1 is MGHRA and CDR2 is YSYEKL. The CDR3 has 17 amino acids. This chain's CDR3 is CASSQGGGRSNTGELFF. Here the CDR3 DNA reads TGCGCTAGCAGCCAAGGAGGGGGAAGGAGCAACACCGGGGAGCTGTTTTTT.

The chain combines TRBV27 with TRBJ2-4; 11 bases map to TRBD2. V dropped 3 bases and J dropped 0; count of bases not matched to a gene: 10. This CDR3 region has 19 residues. Germline CDR1 and CDR2: MNHEY and SMNVEV (reference sequence). The CDR3 DNA is TGTGCCAGCAGTTTCCGGGGACTAGCGGTTTACCTAGCCAAAAACATTCAGTACTTC. This translates into CASSFRGLAVYLAKNIQYF.

The table lists this clonotype with many counts. V gene TRBV20-1 combines with J gene TRBJ2-5, with 13 bases identical to TRBD2. Trimming cost V 3 bases and J 1 base; bases outside gene matches: 2. Looked up from germline, CDR1 is DFQATT and CDR2 is SNEGSKA (reference sequence). The CDR3 is 15 residues long. The CDR3 here is CSARTSGRLQETQYF. The CDR3 DNA reads TGCAGTGCTAGGACTAGCGGGAGGCTCCAAGAGACCCAGTACTTC.

This clonotype was counted a few times. The V gene is TRBV19, the J gene TRBJ2-3, with D perhaps matching TRBD2 (6 bases). CDR1 is LNHDA, CDR2 SQIVND, per germline (reference sequence). The CDR3 is 15 residues long. Trimming cost V 4 bases and J 4 bases, with 15 bases left between them. The CDR3 nucleotides read TGTGCCAGTAGTAAAACCCTCCCGGGGGCAGATACGCAGTATTTT. Protein sequence: CASSKTLPGADTQYF.

This clonotype was counted ten times or more. The genes are TRBV3-1 and TRBJ2-6; weak D call: TRBD2 (5 bases). Per the germline V gene, CDR1 is LGHDT and CDR2 is YNNKEL (reference sequence). V was clipped by 5 bases and J by 2 bases, with 10 bases between them. CDR3 length equals 15 residues. CDR3 in DNA: TGTGCCAGCAGCAAGGCTAGCACTGGGGCCAACGTCCTGACTTTC. It translates to CASSKASTGANVLTF.

This clonotype was seen ten or more times. The J gene is TRBJ2-1, the V gene TRBV9; D possibly corresponds to TRBD2 (7 bases). Trimming pared 0 bases from V and 9 bases from J, leaving 16 bases between. The CDR3 runs 15 residues. CDR1 and CDR2 from the germline V gene are SGDLS and YYNGEE. The CDR3 protein is CASSVVGGGRGEQFF. CDR3 sequence (DNA): TGTGCCAGCAGCGTAGTGGGCGGGGGCAGGGGTGAGCAGTTCTTC.

At least ten counts were recorded for this clonotype. The V call is TRBV24-1, the J call TRBJ2-7; no firm D call. V shed 3 bases and J shed 3 bases, with 8 bases lying between them. This CDR3 is built from 13 residues. The germline CDR1 and CDR2 sequences are KGHDR and SFDVKD. The CDR3 sequence is CATSDLGSYEQYF. In DNA form, the CDR3 reads TGTGCCACCAGTGATCTGGGAAGCTACGAGCAGTACTTC.

In its sample, this clonotype was seen a few times. This chain uses TRBV4-3 with TRBJ1-2, with TRBD1 matching 10 bases. The CDR3 is 14 residues long. Germline V gene lookup returns CDR1 LGHNA and CDR2 YSLEER. V was pared by 1 base and J by 6 bases, with 2 bases of the junction left unmatched. CDR3 DNA: TGCGCCAGCAGCCAAGGGACAGGGGGTCATGGCTACACCTTC. Translation: CASSQGTGGHGYTF.

CDR3 loop: CASSPLPTSTDTQYF. DNA for the CDR3: TGTGCCAGCAGTCCGTTACCAACTAGCACAGATACGCAGTATTTT. The chain combines TRBV6-1 with TRBJ2-3, with D hard to call. The CDR3 runs 15 residues. Germline CDR1 reads MNHNS; CDR2 reads SASEGT. Trimming removed 5 bases from V and 0 bases from J, with 12 bases in between.